What follows is one TCR beta chain and its context. From germline, CDR1 is SSHAT and CDR2 FNYEAQ (reference sequence). The CDR3 covers 13 residues. The ends were cut back, 3 bases at V and 2 bases at J, with 4 bases in the middle. These data are taken from a study of control samples from healthy donors and cancer patients. Repertoires were generated with immunoSEQ multiplex PCR, while TCRdb's copy carries only in-frame clones and drops some. The data contain roughly 130,000 clones, approximately 89% of them singletons. The sample comprised blood. J is TRBJ2-2 and V is TRBV7-7; D uncertain. The TCR originated in a young man in good health. CDR3 amino acids: CASSFANTGELFF. In DNA form, the CDR3 reads TGTGCCAGCAGCTTCGCCAACACCGGGGAGCTGTTTTTT.